Sequencing of this T cell receptor (beta chain) was carried out in a study of OX40 agonist ivuxolimab in advanced cancers. Study-level information: Hepatocellular carcinoma, melanoma, renal cell or head and neck cancer affected the dose-escalation patients. Antecedent anti-PD-1, anti-PD-L1 or anti-CTLA-4 therapy was permissible, with 35% to 40% having received some. Findings of the study overall: Relative to CD4+ cells, CD8+ T cells on average had more expanded clones. Some nonresponders also had low normalized T-cell clonal expansion.

To note about this clone: Its cognate antigen is unknown.

The assay was immunoSEQ multiplex PCR, and TCRdb's table has in-frame clones only and misses some. This sample has around 53,000 clones, with around 84% found just once. From germline, CDR1 is ENHRY and CDR2 SYGVKD. The CDR3 loop spans 17 amino acids. V lost 8 bases and J lost 0, with 20 bases in between. The J gene is TRBJ1-3, the V gene TRBV10-3, with D perhaps matching TRBD1 (5 bases). This sequence was found in an adult with an advanced solid tumor such as melanoma, head and neck, liver or kidney cancer. The sequencing used CD4+ or CD8+ T cells sorted from blood, collected in a trial of the OX40 agonist ivuxolimab. The CDR3: CAIRGQVGVGSGNTIYF. CDR3 coding DNA: TGTGCCATCCGTGGACAAGTTGGTGTCGGCTCTGGAAACACCATATATTTT.